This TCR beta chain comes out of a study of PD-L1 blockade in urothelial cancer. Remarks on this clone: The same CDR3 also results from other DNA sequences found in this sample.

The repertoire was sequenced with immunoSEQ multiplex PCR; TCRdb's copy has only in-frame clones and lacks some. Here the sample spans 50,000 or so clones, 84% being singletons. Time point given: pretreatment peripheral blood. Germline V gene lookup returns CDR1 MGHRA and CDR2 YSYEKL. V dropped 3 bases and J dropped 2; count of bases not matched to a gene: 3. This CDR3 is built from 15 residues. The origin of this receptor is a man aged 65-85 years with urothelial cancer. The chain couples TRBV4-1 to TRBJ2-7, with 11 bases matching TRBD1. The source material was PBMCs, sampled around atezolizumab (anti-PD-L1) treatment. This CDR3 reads CASSHPGQGAYEQYF. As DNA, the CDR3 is TGCGCCAGCAGCCATCCGGGACAGGGGGCCTACGAGCAGTACTTC.